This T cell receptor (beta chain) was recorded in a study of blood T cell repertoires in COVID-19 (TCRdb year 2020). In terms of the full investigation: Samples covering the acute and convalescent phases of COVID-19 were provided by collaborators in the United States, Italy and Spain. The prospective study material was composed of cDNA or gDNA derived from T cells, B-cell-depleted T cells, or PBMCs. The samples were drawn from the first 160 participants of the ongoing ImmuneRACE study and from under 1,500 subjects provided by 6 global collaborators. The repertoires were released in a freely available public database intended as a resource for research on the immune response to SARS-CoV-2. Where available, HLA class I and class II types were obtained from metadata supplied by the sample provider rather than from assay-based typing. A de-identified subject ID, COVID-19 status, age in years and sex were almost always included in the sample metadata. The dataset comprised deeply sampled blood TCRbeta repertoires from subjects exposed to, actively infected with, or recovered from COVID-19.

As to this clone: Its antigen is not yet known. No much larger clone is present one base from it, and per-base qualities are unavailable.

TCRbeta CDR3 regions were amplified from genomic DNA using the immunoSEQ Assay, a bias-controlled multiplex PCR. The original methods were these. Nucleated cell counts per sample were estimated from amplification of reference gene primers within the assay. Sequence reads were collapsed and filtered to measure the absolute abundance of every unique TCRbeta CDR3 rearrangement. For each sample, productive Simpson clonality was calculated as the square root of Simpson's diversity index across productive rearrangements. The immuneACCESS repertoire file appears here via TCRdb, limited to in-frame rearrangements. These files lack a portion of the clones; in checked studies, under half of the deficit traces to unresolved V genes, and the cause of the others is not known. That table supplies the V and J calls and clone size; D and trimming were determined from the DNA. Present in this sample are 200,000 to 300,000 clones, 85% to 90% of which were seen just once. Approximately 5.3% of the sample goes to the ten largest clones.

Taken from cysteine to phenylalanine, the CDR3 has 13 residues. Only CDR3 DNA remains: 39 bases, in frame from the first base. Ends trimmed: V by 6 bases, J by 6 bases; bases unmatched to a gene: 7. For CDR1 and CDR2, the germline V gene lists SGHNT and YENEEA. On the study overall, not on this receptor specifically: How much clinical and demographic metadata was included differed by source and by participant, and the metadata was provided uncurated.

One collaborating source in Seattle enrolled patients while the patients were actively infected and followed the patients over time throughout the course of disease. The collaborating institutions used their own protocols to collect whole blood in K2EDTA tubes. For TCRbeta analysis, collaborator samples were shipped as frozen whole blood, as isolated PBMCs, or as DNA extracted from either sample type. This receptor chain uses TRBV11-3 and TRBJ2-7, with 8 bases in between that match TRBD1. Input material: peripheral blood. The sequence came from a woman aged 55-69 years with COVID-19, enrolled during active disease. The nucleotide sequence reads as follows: TGTGCCAGCAGTTTTGGGACAGGCGGCGAGCAGTACTTC. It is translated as CASSFGTGGEQYF.